This is a list of T cell receptor beta chains from one sample in a study of T cell responses to AZD1222 COVID-19 vaccine. Generated by immunoSEQ multiplex PCR, the TCRdb table keeps only in-frame clones and is missing some. The table includes over 95,000 clones, 70% to 90% detected once. The material sequenced was peripheral blood, taken 28 days after the second AZD1222 dose. Source of these receptors: an adult who received the AZD1222 COVID-19 vaccine. Both conserved end residues are part of each CDR3. Each record gives: J gene, D gene, V gene, clone size, CDR3 protein, CDR3 DNA. A D gene is named only where the DNA matches it firmly. Size tells how often a clone was seen (once, few, many) or the class of an expanded clone, and some rows leave it out.

j_call: TRBJ2-5; d_call: -; v_call: TRBV11-2; clone_size: -; cdr3_aa: CASSFQETQYF; cdr3_nt: TGTGCCAGCAGCTTCCAAGAGACCCAGTACTTC
j_call: TRBJ2-6; d_call: TRBD2; v_call: TRBV2; clone_size: -; cdr3_aa: CASSGLAGYGANVLTF; cdr3_nt: TGTGCCAGCAGTGGGTTAGCGGGGTATGGGGCCAACGTCCTGACTTTC
j_call: TRBJ2-3; d_call: -; v_call: TRBV2; clone_size: -; cdr3_aa: CASRGGTATNTQYF; cdr3_nt: TGTGCCAGCAGAGGAGGGACAGCCACAAATACGCAGTATTTT
j_call: TRBJ2-3; d_call: -; v_call: TRBV13; clone_size: -; cdr3_aa: CASRTGTDTQYF; cdr3_nt: TGTGCCAGCAGAACCGGTACAGATACGCAGTATTTT
j_call: TRBJ2-5; d_call: -; v_call: TRBV9; clone_size: -; cdr3_aa: CASSVGSLPTSRETQYF; cdr3_nt: TGTGCCAGCAGCGTAGGGAGTCTTCCGACCTCCCGGGAGACCCAGTACTTC
j_call: TRBJ2-1; d_call: TRBD2; v_call: TRBV29-1; clone_size: -; cdr3_aa: CSGTAGGPRFF; cdr3_nt: TGCAGCGGAACAGCGGGGGGGCCGAGGTTCTTC
j_call: TRBJ1-1; d_call: -; v_call: TRBV20-1; clone_size: -; cdr3_aa: CSAGNTEAFF; cdr3_nt: TGCAGTGCCGGGAACACTGAAGCTTTCTTT
j_call: TRBJ1-1; d_call: -; v_call: TRBV28; clone_size: -; cdr3_aa: CASSSSTALNTEAFF; cdr3_nt: -
j_call: TRBJ1-2; d_call: -; v_call: TRBV24-1; clone_size: few; cdr3_aa: CATSDSHGTYGYTF; cdr3_nt: TGTGCCACCAGTGACTCCCACGGGACCTATGGCTACACCTTC
j_call: TRBJ2-6; d_call: -; v_call: TRBV14; clone_size: -; cdr3_aa: CASSSRDGVSGANVLTF; cdr3_nt: TGTGCCAGCAGCAGCCGGGACGGGGTCTCTGGGGCCAACGTCCTGACTTTC
j_call: TRBJ1-2; d_call: -; v_call: TRBV9; clone_size: -; cdr3_aa: CASSATGDYGYTF; cdr3_nt: TGTGCCAGCAGCGCCACAGGCGACTATGGCTACACCTTC
j_call: TRBJ1-5; d_call: -; v_call: TRBV10-3; clone_size: -; cdr3_aa: CAISGSSNQPQHF; cdr3_nt: TGTGCCATCAGTGGATCGAGCAATCAGCCCCAGCATTTT
j_call: TRBJ1-4; d_call: -; v_call: TRBV7-8; clone_size: -; cdr3_aa: CASSRIDEKLFF; cdr3_nt: TGTGCCAGCAGCCGCATTGACGAAAAACTGTTTTTT
j_call: TRBJ1-1; d_call: TRBD1; v_call: TRBV4-1; clone_size: -; cdr3_aa: CASSQGQGKGTEAFF; cdr3_nt: TGCGCCAGCAGCCAAGGACAGGGGAAGGGGACTGAAGCTTTCTTT
j_call: TRBJ1-1; d_call: -; v_call: TRBV20-1; clone_size: -; cdr3_aa: CSASRGRPEAFF; cdr3_nt: TGCAGTGCTAGTAGGGGACGGCCTGAAGCTTTCTTT
j_call: TRBJ2-5; d_call: TRBD2; v_call: TRBV2; clone_size: -; cdr3_aa: CASSRTSGGYQETQYF; cdr3_nt: TGTGCCAGCAGTCGGACTAGCGGGGGGTACCAAGAGACCCAGTACTTC
j_call: TRBJ2-7; d_call: -; v_call: TRBV6-1; clone_size: -; cdr3_aa: CASSEFVFLF; cdr3_nt: TGTGCCAGCAGTGAATTCGTATTTCTCTTC
j_call: TRBJ1-2; d_call: -; v_call: TRBV4-2; clone_size: once; cdr3_aa: CASSQVNAGRDGYTF; cdr3_nt: TGTGCCAGCAGCCAGGTCAATGCAGGGCGGGATGGCTACACCTTC
j_call: TRBJ2-3; d_call: TRBD2; v_call: TRBV3-1/TRBV3-2; clone_size: -; cdr3_aa: CASGRGTSGSDTQYF; cdr3_nt: TGTGCCAGCGGCAGAGGGACTAGCGGGTCAGATACGCAGTATTTT
j_call: TRBJ1-5; d_call: -; v_call: TRBV19; clone_size: -; cdr3_aa: CASWGRGNQPQHF; cdr3_nt: TGTGCCTCTTGGGGCAGGGGTAATCAGCCCCAGCATTTT
j_call: TRBJ2-2; d_call: -; v_call: TRBV5-1; clone_size: -; cdr3_aa: CASRAGTTNTGELFF; cdr3_nt: TGCGCCAGCAGAGCCGGGACAACGAACACCGGGGAGCTGTTTTTT
j_call: TRBJ1-2; d_call: -; v_call: TRBV6-4; clone_size: -; cdr3_aa: CASSDSGSGLAYGYTF; cdr3_nt: TGTGCCAGCAGTGACTCCGGGTCAGGGCTGGCCTATGGCTACACCTTC
j_call: TRBJ2-2; d_call: TRBD2; v_call: TRBV7-8; clone_size: -; cdr3_aa: CASSLEIAGGPAGELFF; cdr3_nt: TGTGCCAGCAGCTTAGAGATCGCGGGGGGGCCCGCCGGGGAGCTGTTTTTT